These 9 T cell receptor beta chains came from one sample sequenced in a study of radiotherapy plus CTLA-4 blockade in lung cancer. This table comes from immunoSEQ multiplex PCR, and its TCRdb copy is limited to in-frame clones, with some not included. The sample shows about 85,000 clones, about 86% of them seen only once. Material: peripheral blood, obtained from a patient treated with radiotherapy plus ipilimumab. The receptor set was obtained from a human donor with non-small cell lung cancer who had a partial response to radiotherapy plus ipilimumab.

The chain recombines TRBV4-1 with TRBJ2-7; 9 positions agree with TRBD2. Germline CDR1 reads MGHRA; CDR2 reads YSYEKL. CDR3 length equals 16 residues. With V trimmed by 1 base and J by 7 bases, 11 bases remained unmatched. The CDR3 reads CASSQVDMGLAREQYF. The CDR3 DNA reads TGCGCCAGCAGCCAAGTCGACATGGGACTAGCTCGGGAGCAGTACTTC.

The CDR3 loop reads CASKVGQHSTDTQYF. The CDR3, as DNA: TGCGCCAGCAAGGTAGGACAGCATAGCACAGATACGCAGTATTTT. The chain has TRBV5-1 and TRBJ2-3; maybe TRBD1 (6 bases). CDR3 length equals 15 residues. V lost 6 bases to trimming and J lost 0 bases, with 14 bases between them. Germline CDR1 SGHRS, CDR2 YFSETQ.

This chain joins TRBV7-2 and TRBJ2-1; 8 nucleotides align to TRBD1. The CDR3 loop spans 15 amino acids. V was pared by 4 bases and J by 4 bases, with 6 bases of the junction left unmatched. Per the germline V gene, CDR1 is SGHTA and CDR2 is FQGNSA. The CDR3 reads CASSSQGALYNEQFF. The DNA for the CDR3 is TGTGCCAGCAGCTCCCAGGGGGCTCTATACAATGAGCAGTTCTTC.

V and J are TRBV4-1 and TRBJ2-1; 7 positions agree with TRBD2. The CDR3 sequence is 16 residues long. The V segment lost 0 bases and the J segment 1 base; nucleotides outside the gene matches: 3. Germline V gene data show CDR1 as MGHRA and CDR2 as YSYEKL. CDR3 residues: CASSQESGTSYNEQFF. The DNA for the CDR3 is TGCGCCAGCAGCCAAGAGAGCGGGACTTCCTACAATGAGCAGTTCTTC.

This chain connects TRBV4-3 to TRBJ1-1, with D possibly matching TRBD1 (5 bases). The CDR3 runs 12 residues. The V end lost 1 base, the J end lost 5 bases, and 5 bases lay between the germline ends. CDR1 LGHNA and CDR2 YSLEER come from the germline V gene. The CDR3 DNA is TGCGCCAGCAGCCAAGCAGGGACTGAAGCTTTCTTT. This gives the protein CASSQAGTEAFF.

This CDR3 reads CASSPRTDSRELFF. For the CDR3, the DNA is TGTGCCAGCAGCCCCCGGACTGACTCCAGGGAGCTGTTTTTT. The chain joins TRBV9 to TRBJ2-2; D may be TRBD2 (5 bases). Germline CDR1 SGDLS, CDR2 YYNGEE. This CDR3 region has 14 residues. V lost 4 bases to trimming and J lost 9 bases, with 16 bases between them.

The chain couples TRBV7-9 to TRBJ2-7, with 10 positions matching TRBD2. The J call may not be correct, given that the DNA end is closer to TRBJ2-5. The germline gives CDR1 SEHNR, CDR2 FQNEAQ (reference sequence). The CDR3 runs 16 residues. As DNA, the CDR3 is TGTGCCAGCAGCTTATCGGCTAGCGGGAGTAGAGAGACCCAGTACTTC. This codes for CASSLSASGSRETQYF.

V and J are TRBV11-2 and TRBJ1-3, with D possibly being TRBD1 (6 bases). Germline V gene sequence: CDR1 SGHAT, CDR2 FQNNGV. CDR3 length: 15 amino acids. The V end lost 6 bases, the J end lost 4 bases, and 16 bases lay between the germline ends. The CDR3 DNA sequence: TGTGCCAGCAGTATCGAGGGGGTCGGCGGAAACACCATATATTTT. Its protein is CASSIEGVGGNTIYF.

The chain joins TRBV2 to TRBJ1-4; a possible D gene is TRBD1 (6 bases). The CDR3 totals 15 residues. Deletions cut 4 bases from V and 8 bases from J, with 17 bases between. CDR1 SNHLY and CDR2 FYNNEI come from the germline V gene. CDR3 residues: CASSAQGLVEEKLFF. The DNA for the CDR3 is TGTGCCAGCAGTGCTCAGGGGTTAGTAGAGGAAAAACTGTTTTTT.